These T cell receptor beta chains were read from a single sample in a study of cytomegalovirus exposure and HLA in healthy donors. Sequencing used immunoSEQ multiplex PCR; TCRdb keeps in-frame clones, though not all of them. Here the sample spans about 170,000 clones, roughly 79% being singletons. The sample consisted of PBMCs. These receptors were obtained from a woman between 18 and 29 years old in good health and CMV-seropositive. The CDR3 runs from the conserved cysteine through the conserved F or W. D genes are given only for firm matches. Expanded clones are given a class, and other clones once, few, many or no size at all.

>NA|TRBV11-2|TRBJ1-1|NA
CASSLWRGQGNTEAFF
TGTGCCAGCAGCTTATGGCGGGGGCAAGGGAACACTGAAGCTTTCTTT
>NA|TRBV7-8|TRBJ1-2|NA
CASSLPDSHYTF
TGTGCCAGCAGCCTCCCTGACAGCCACTACACCTTC
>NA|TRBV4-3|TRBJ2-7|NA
CASRDTDYEQYF
TGCGCCAGCAGGGACACTGACTACGAGCAGTACTTC
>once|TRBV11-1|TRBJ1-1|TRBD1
CASRPTGGRTEAFF
TGTGCCAGCAGACCGACAGGGGGCCGCACTGAAGCTTTCTTT
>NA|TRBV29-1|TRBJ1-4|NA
CSVEAQGDEKLFF
TGCAGCGTAGAAGCGCAGGGCGATGAAAAACTGTTTTTT
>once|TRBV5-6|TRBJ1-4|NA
CASSSLMENPTNEKLFF
TGTGCCAGCAGCTCCCTGATGGAGAATCCAACTAATGAAAAACTGTTTTTT
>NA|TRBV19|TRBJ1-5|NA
CASSILVFGGRGSNQPQHF
TGTGCCAGTAGTATTCTCGTGTTCGGTGGGAGGGGTAGCAATCAGCCCCAGCATTTT
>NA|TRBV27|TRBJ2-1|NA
CASTDTGNQYNEQFF
TGTGCCAGCACCGATACCGGGAACCAATACAATGAGCAGTTCTTC
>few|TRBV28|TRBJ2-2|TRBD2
CASSFRSGGFSGELFF
TGTGCCAGCAGTTTTCGTAGCGGGGGGTTTAGCGGGGAGCTGTTTTTT
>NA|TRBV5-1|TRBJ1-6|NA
CASSFGPDGESPLHF
TGCGCCAGCAGCTTTGGGCCGGATGGGGAGTCACCCCTCCACTTT
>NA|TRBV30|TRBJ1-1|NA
CAWSVRAGDTEAFF
TGTGCCTGGAGTGTTCGCGCAGGGGACACTGAAGCTTTCTTT
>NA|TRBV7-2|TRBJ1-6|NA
CATGVSSYNSPLHF
TGTGCCACCGGGGTGAGCTCCTATAATTCACCCCTCCACTTT
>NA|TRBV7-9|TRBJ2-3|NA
CASSLGVERTDTQYF
TGTGCCAGCAGCTTAGGGGTGGAGAGGACAGATACGCAGTATTTT
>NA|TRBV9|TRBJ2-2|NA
CASSVLAYRTGELFF
TGTGCCAGCAGCGTACTAGCGTATAGGACCGGGGAGCTGTTTTTT
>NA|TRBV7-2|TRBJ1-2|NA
CASSTYRTLIDGYTF
TGTGCCAGCAGCACATACAGGACCCTAATAGATGGCTACACCTTC
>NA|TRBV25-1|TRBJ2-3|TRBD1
CASSEGTGDTDTQYF
TGTGCCAGCAGTGAGGGGACAGGCGACACAGATACGCAGTATTTT
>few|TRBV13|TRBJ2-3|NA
CASSSTTTDTQYF
TGTGCCAGCAGCTCTACTACCACAGATACGCAGTATTTT
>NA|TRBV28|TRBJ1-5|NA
CASRRTGREGQPQHF
TGTGCCAGCAGAAGAACCGGCAGGGAAGGACAGCCCCAGCATTTT
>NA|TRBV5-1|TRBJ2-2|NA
CASSLEPGDTGELFF
TGCGCCAGCAGCTTGGAACCAGGCGACACCGGGGAGCTGTTTTTT
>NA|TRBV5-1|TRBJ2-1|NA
CASSSTPSTTYNEQFF
TGCGCCAGCAGCTCCACACCGTCAACGACCTACAATGAGCAGTTCTTC
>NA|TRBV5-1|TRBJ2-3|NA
CASSFLLSGSDTQYF
TGCGCCAGCAGCTTTCTGTTATCGGGGTCGGATACGCAGTATTTT
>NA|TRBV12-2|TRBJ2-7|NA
CASRLKTGGFNEQYF
TGTGCAAGTCGCTTAAAGACAGGGGGGTTCAACGAGCAGTACTTC
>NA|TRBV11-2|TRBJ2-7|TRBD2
CASSRPWQAGSYEQYF
TGTGCCAGCAGCCGACCCTGGCAAGCGGGGTCCTACGAGCAGTACTTC
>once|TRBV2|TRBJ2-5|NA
CASSVLVATRETQYF
TGTGCCAGCAGCGTCTTGGTAGCGACGCGGGAGACCCAGTACTTC
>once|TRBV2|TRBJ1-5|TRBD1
CASTRGRGNQPQHF
TGTGCCAGCACCAGGGGGAGAGGCAATCAGCCCCAGCATTTT
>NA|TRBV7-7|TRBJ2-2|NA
CASTPPGDTGELFF
TGTGCTAGCACCCCACCGGGTGACACCGGGGAGCTGTTTTTT
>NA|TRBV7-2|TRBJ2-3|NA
CASSSGTTSTDTQYF
TGTGCCAGCAGCTCGGGGACAACAAGCACAGATACGCAGTATTTT
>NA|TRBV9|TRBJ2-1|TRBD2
CASRGLRETDEQFF
TGTGCCAGCCGGGGACTACGAGAGACGGATGAGCAGTTCTTC
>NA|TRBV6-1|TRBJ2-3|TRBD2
CACRLGGGTTDTQYF
TGTGCCTGCCGTCTCGGCGGGGGGACCACAGATACGCAGTATTTT
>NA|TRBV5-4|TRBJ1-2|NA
CASSSGGRPGGCTF
TGTGCCAGCTCCTCGGGGGGGAGACCAGGAGGCTGCACCTTC
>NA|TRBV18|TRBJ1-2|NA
CASSPEGKLVGYTF
TGTGCCAGCTCACCGGAGGGGAAATTGGTTGGCTACACCTTC
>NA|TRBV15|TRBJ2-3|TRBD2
CATSRLAGAPWDTQYF
TGTGCCACCAGCAGACTAGCGGGGGCCCCCTGGGATACGCAGTATTTT
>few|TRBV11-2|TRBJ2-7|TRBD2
CASSLDYSGGYEQYF
TGTGCCAGCAGCTTAGATTATAGCGGGGGGTACGAGCAGTACTTC
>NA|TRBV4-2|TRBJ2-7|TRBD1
CASSLDRDYEQYF
TGTGCCAGCAGCCTGGACAGGGACTACGAGCAGTACTTC
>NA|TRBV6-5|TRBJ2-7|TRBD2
CASSYSGLGYEQYF
TGTGCCAGCAGTTACTCGGGACTAGGGTATGAGCAGTACTTC
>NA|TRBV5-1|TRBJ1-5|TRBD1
CASSLASGGQPQHF
TGCGCCAGCAGCTTGGCGTCAGGGGGCCAGCCCCAGCATTTT
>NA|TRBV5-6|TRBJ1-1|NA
CASSFGLTMNTEAFF
TGTGCCAGCAGCTTCGGACTCACAATGAACACTGAAGCTTTCTTT
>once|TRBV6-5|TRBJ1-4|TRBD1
CASSSSDRLWEKLFF
TGTGCCAGCAGTTCCTCGGACAGGTTGTGGGAAAAACTGTTTTTT
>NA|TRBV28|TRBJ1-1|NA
CASSLHTGRGTEAFF
TGTGCCAGCAGTCTACACACTGGGCGGGGAACTGAAGCTTTCTTT
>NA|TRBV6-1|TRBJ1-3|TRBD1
CASSPGQGNTIYF
TGTGCCAGCAGCCCGGGACAGGGAAACACCATATATTTT
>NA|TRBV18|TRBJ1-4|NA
CASSPSATNEKLFF
TGTGCCAGCTCACCATCCGCAACTAATGAAAAACTGTTTTTT
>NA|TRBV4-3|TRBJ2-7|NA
CASSQDRSLSSYEQYF
TGCGCCAGCAGCCAAGATAGAAGTCTGAGCTCCTACGAGCAGTACTTC
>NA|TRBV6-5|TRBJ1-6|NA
CASSQNSPLHF
TGTGCCAGCAGTCAAAATTCACCCCTCCACTTT
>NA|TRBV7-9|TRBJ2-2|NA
CASSSRTAFAGELFF
TGTGCCAGCAGCTCCAGGACAGCGTTTGCCGGGGAGCTGTTTTTT
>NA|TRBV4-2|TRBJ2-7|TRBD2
CASSQQVRTSGHPMVYEQYF
TGTGCCAGCAGCCAGCAGGTTCGGACTAGCGGCCATCCCATGGTGTACGAGCAGTACTTC
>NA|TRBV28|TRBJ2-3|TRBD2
CASSLQGLAGGSDTQYF
TGTGCCAGCAGTTTACAGGGACTAGCGGGGGGCTCAGATACGCAGTATTTT
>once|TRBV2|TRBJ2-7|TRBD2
CASSTNPGGPEQYF
TGTGCCAGCAGTACCAACCCGGGAGGGCCCGAGCAGTACTTC
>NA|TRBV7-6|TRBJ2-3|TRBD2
CASSLDRAGGHTDTQYF
TGTGCCAGCAGCTTAGATCGAGCGGGGGGCCACACAGATACGCAGTATTTT
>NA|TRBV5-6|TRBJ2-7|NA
CASSLAGLSYYEQYF
TGTGCCAGCAGCTTGGCGGGTCTTAGCTACTACGAGCAGTACTTC
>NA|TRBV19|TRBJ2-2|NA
CAPRRVCTGELFF
TGTGCCCCGAGGAGGGTCTGCACCGGGGAGCTGTTTTTT
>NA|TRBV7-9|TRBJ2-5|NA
CASSRTAGALETQYF
TGTGCCAGCAGCCGGACAGCCGGCGCTTTGGAGACCCAGTACTTC
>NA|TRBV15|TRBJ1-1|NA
CATSRDPGGAEEAFF
TGTGCCACCAGCAGAGATCCCGGGGGGGCAGAAGAAGCTTTCTTT
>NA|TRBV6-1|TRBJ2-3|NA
CASRAVSGTDTQYF
TGTGCCAGCAGAGCCGTTTCTGGCACAGATACGCAGTATTTT
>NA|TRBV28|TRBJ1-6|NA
CASSSTGSSYNSPLHF
TGTGCCAGCAGTTCCACAGGGAGCTCCTATAATTCACCCCTCCACTTT
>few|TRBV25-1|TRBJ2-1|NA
CASSPDGSYNEQFF
TGTGCCAGCAGTCCGGACGGGAGCTACAATGAGCAGTTCTTC
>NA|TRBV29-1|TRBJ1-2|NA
CSVVGGDGYTF
TGCAGCGTTGTAGGAGGGGACGGCTACACCTTC